The clone carrying this T cell receptor (beta chain) was seen many times. This record belongs to a study of human T cells and chemical hapten exposure. Study overall: Recorded diagnoses among the mostly female patients were alopecia areata, totalis or universalis.

V gave up 4 bases and J gave up 6 bases; unmatched junction bases: 11. CDR3 length: 17 amino acids. The germline V gene encodes CDR1 SGHTA and CDR2 FQGNSA. Time point described: patch test 1, 2 weeks after DPC sensitization. This sample's treatment: therapeutic diphenylcyclopropenone sensitization with weekly scalp DPC. Alopecia patients deemed DPC-suitable, aged 18 to 70, excluding pregnancy. Via MiXCR, TCRdb re-called the RACE reads, giving one row per CDR3 protein. The table lists about 60,000 distinct CDR3 sequences, 9.3% of them singletons. The sample was whole blood, taken in connection with sensitization to the hapten diphenylcyclopropenone (DPC). V is TRBV7-2 and J is TRBJ2-6; 8 nucleotides match TRBD1. The origin of this receptor is a woman between 40 and 50 years old with alopecia areata. Some clones in this sample may be carry-over from other donors' samples. CDR3 amino acids: CASSSTMTGVVANVLTF. As DNA, the CDR3 is TGTGCCAGCAGCTCGACTATGACAGGGGTGGTGGCCAACGTCCTGACTTTC.